This passage covers 24 T cell receptor beta chains from one sample sequenced in a study of cytomegalovirus exposure and HLA in healthy donors. This table comes from immunoSEQ multiplex PCR, and its TCRdb copy is limited to in-frame clones, with some not included. The table includes approximately 210,000 clones, around 90% detected once. The sequencing input was PBMCs. The origin of the receptors is a woman aged 18-29 years in good health and CMV-seronegative.

The CDR3 loop reads CASSLNIGELFF. CDR3 sequence (DNA): TGTGCCAGCAGCTTGAATATCGGGGAGCTGTTTTTT. The V and J genes are TRBV5-4 and TRBJ2-2; D is unclear. In germline, CDR1 is SGHNT, CDR2 YYREEE (reference sequence). V lost 1 base to trimming and J lost 7 bases, with 5 bases between them. The CDR3 runs to 12 residues.

This chain connects TRBV5-1 to TRBJ2-1; perhaps TRBD1 as D (6 bases). Germline V CDR1 and CDR2: SGHRS, YFSETQ. This CDR3 is built from 17 residues. The V end lost 3 bases, the J end lost 0 bases, and 16 bases lay between the germline ends. The CDR3 loop is CASSSGQGTVSYNEQFF. The CDR3 DNA reads as TGCGCCAGCAGCTCGGGTCAGGGGACGGTCTCCTACAATGAGCAGTTCTTC.

This clone has just a few counts. This sequence joins TRBV6-6 and TRBJ2-7; no firm D call. This CDR3 has 12 residues. The V gene lost 2 bases and the J gene lost 6 bases, with 8 bases spanning the gap. Per germline, CDR1 MNHNY and CDR2 SVGAGI (reference sequence). The CDR3: CASSYNSREQYF. CDR3 in DNA: TGTGCCAGCAGTTACAATTCGCGCGAGCAGTACTTC.

The sample holds one count of this clone. At one boundary the junction diverges from the germline segment, which might be a read error. The chain links TRBV18 to TRBJ1-2, with TRBD1 matching 8 bases. Germline CDR1 KGHSH, CDR2 LQKENI. The CDR3 sequence is 11 residues long. CDR3 DNA: TGTGCCAGCTCACCTTCGGGACAGGCGATCTTC. It translates to CASSPSGQAIF. Filled out from reference TRBV18 and TRBJ1-2, the complete variable domain reads NAGVMQNPRHLVRRRGQEARLRCSPMKGHSHVYWYRQLPEEGLKFMVYLQKENIIDESGMPKERFSAEFPKEGPSILRIQQVVRGDSAAYFCASSPSGQAIFGSGTRLTVV.

The chain recombines TRBV6-1 with TRBJ2-1, with 7 bases matching TRBD1. Germline lookup yields CDR1 MNHNS and CDR2 SASEGT. J lost 10 bases, V lost 4 bases, and 13 bases had no gene match. The CDR3 consists of 15 residues. As DNA, the CDR3 is TGTGCCAGCAGTGGGGGGACAGCCGGCTCGACCGAGCAGTTCTTC. Translated, it gives CASSGGTAGSTEQFF.

This chain connects TRBV7-2 to TRBJ2-7; 9 bases line up with TRBD2. Germline CDR1 SGHTA, CDR2 FQGNSA. The CDR3 spans 14 residues. Trimming at V came to 7 bases and at J to 0 bases, leaving 4 bases not matched to a gene. CDR3 sequence reads: CASKVAGVSYEQYF. For the CDR3, the DNA is TGTGCCAGCAAGGTAGCGGGAGTCTCCTACGAGCAGTACTTC. Drawing the rest from reference TRBV7-2 and TRBJ2-7, the complete variable domain is GAGVSQSPSNKVTEKGKDVELRCDPISGHTALYWYRQSLGQGLEFLIYFQGNSAPDKSGLPSDRFSAERTGGSVSTLTIQRTQQEDSAVYLCASKVAGVSYEQYFGPGTRLTVT.

The chain uses TRBV7-2 and TRBJ2-3; perhaps TRBD2 as D (6 bases). V dropped 2 bases and J dropped 6 bases, with 12 bases sitting between them. This CDR3 has 14 amino acids. Germline V gives CDR1 SGHTA, CDR2 FQGNSA. The CDR3 DNA follows: TGTGCCAGCAGCTTACGAGGTGGAGGGGATACGCAGTATTTT. It is translated as CASSLRGGGDTQYF.

V is TRBV4-3 and J is TRBJ2-2, with a tentative D call TRBD2 (5 bases). The CDR3 contains 15 residues. V was cut by 1 base and J by 5 bases, with 11 bases left in between. CDR1 is LGHNA and CDR2 is YSLEER in the germline V gene. In DNA, the CDR3 is TGCGCCAGCAGCCAAGGCGTAGGAGGAACCGGGGAGCTGTTTTTT. Translating it yields CASSQGVGGTGELFF.

CDR3 in amino acids: CATLLRTDSNQPQHF. CDR3 sequence (DNA): TGTGCCACCCTTCTCCGCACAGATAGCAATCAGCCCCAGCATTTT. This chain connects TRBV6-6 to TRBJ1-5; D gene unclear. Trimming pared 10 bases from V and 0 bases from J, leaving 16 bases between. From germline, CDR1 is MNHNY and CDR2 SVGAGI (reference sequence). The CDR3 length is 15 residues.

The chain employs TRBV6-1 and TRBJ1-4; possible D gene TRBD1, 6 bases. V shed 6 bases and J shed 5 bases, with 10 bases lying between them. The CDR3 spans 13 residues. The germline CDR1 and CDR2 sequences are MNHNS and SASEGT. CDR3 protein: CASRGDMNEKLFF. In DNA, the CDR3 is TGTGCCAGCAGGGGGGACATGAATGAAAAACTGTTTTTT.

The chain links TRBV6-5 to TRBJ2-7, with 10 bases fitting TRBD1. The CDR3 is 15 amino acids. Germline CDR1 MNHEY, CDR2 SVGAGI. J lost 4 bases, V lost 0 bases, and 3 bases had no gene match. The CDR3 sequence: CASSYSGTGEYEQYF. In nucleotides, the CDR3 is TGTGCCAGCAGTTACTCGGGGACAGGGGAGTACGAGCAGTACTTC.

The chain recombines TRBV28 with TRBJ2-2; 8 nucleotides line up with TRBD2. The CDR3 length is 14 residues. J was trimmed by 5 bases and V by 7 bases; bases with no gene match: 6. The V gene's germline CDR1 is MDHEN and CDR2 SYDVKM. The chain's CDR3 is CASTPGGGTGELFF. The CDR3 nucleotides are TGTGCCAGCACTCCGGGCGGGGGGACCGGGGAGCTGTTTTTT.

This rearrangement joins TRBV4-1 to TRBJ1-4; maybe TRBD1 (6 bases). This CDR3 contains 16 residues. The V gene lost 3 bases and the J gene lost 0 bases, with 11 bases spanning the gap. Germline CDR1 MGHRA, CDR2 YSYEKL. CDR3 residues: CASSQGHFATNEKLFF. In DNA form, the CDR3 reads TGCGCCAGCAGCCAGGGACATTTTGCAACTAATGAAAAACTGTTTTTT.

The V and J genes are TRBV27 and TRBJ1-5; TRBD1 matches at 9 bases. With V trimmed by 3 bases and J by 4 bases, 1 base remained unmatched. The CDR3 is 14 residues long. Per germline, CDR1 MNHEY and CDR2 SMNVEV (reference sequence). DNA of the CDR3: TGTGCCAGCAGTTTCGGACAGGGGAATCAGCCCCAGCATTTT. Translating it yields CASSFGQGNQPQHF.

CDR3 sequence reads: CATMDRGMGKTQYF. For the CDR3, the DNA is TGTGCCACCATGGACAGGGGAATGGGAAAGACCCAGTACTTC. The V and J genes are TRBV11-2 and TRBJ2-5; 9 bases fit TRBD1. Germline V gene lookup returns CDR1 SGHAT and CDR2 FQNNGV. This CDR3 spans 14 amino acids. Trimming took 10 bases from V and 6 from J; bases not matched to a gene: 12.

The chain has TRBV7-6 and TRBJ1-1; 11 bases match TRBD1. Germline loops: CDR1 SGHVS, CDR2 FNYEAQ. The V segment lost 4 bases and the J segment 7 bases; nucleotides outside the gene matches: 8. This CDR3 spans 15 amino acids. CDR3 loop: CASSSWGQGEGEAFF. The CDR3 DNA follows: TGTGCCAGCAGCTCATGGGGACAGGGGGAGGGTGAAGCTTTCTTT.

Here the CDR3 reads CATSRGSVRGGRGETQYF. Here the CDR3 DNA reads TGTGCCACCAGCAGAGGCTCCGTCCGCGGAGGGAGGGGTGAGACCCAGTACTTC. The V and J genes are TRBV15 and TRBJ2-5, with TRBD2 matching over 7 bases. Germline V gene sequence: CDR1 LNHNV, CDR2 YYDKDF (reference sequence). The V and J ends lost 1 base and 5 bases, in that order; junction bases with no gene match: 16. This CDR3 is 18 amino acids long.

The J gene is TRBJ2-7, the V gene TRBV4-3; 9 bases fit TRBD2. The CDR3 is made up of 15 amino acids. V trimming: 0 bases; J trimming: 4 bases; junction bases outside the gene matches: 4. CDR1 and CDR2 from the germline V gene are LGHNA and YSLEER. CDR3 loop: CASSQDSSGRYEQYF. CDR3 nucleotides: TGCGCCAGCAGCCAAGATAGCAGCGGGAGGTACGAGCAGTACTTC.

V usage is TRBV7-9 and J usage is TRBJ1-4, with a weak D call TRBD1 (5 bases). V was clipped by 0 bases and J by 4 bases, with 12 bases between them. Germline lookup yields CDR1 SEHNR and CDR2 FQNEAQ (reference sequence). The CDR3 contains 16 residues. The CDR3 nucleotides are TGTGCCAGCAGCTTAGCTGACCCAGGGCGTAATGAAAAACTGTTTTTT. It is translated as CASSLADPGRNEKLFF.

This rearrangement joins TRBV6-4 to TRBJ2-3, with 10 positions matching TRBD2. Germline assignment: CDR1 MRHNA and CDR2 SNTAGT. CDR3 length: 16 residues. V trimming: 5 bases; J trimming: 1 base; junction bases outside the gene matches: 6. In nucleotides, the CDR3 is TGTGCCAGCAGTCCGGCTAGCGGGAGAGGCACAGATACGCAGTATTTT. It is translated as CASSPASGRGTDTQYF.

The chain is built from TRBV25-1 and TRBJ1-1; 7 bases are a match to TRBD1. V lost 4 bases and J lost 4; bases outside the gene matches: 6. The germline V gene encodes CDR1 MGHDK and CDR2 SYGVNS. This CDR3 spans 14 amino acids. The CDR3 DNA reads TGTGCCAGCAGTGGGATCGGACAGGTCACTGAAGCTTTCTTT. Its translation: CASSGIGQVTEAFF. Full variable domain (remainder filled in from reference TRBV25-1 and TRBJ1-1): EADIYQTPRYLVIGTGKKITLECSQTMGHDKMYWYQQDPGMELHLIHYSYGVNSTEKGDLSSESTVSRIRTEHFPLTLESARPSHTSQYLCASSGIGQVTEAFFGQGTRLTVV.

The chain recombines TRBV19 with TRBJ2-7; 11 nucleotides match TRBD2. The CDR3 sequence is 13 residues long. CDR1 and CDR2 (germline): LNHDA, SQIVND (reference sequence). CDR3 coding DNA: TGTGCTACTGCTAGCGGGAGGACTTACGAGCAGTACTTC. Translating it yields CATASGRTYEQYF.

This sequence joins TRBV15 and TRBJ2-7; weak D call: TRBD2 (6 bases). The CDR3 spans 13 residues. The germline gives CDR1 LNHNV, CDR2 YYDKDF (reference sequence). V was cut by 5 bases and J by 5 bases, with 13 bases left in between. The DNA of the CDR3 is TGTGCCACCAGCTCCCGCCGGGGGAACGAGCAGTACTTC. Its protein product is CATSSRRGNEQYF.

This clone was recorded a few times. This chain joins TRBV19 and TRBJ2-7, with 9 bases lining up with TRBD2. V gave up 4 bases and J gave up 1 base; unmatched junction bases: 2. The CDR3 covers 14 residues. The V gene's germline CDR1 is LNHDA and CDR2 SQIVND (reference sequence). CDR3 DNA: TGTGCCAGTAGTAGCGGGGGGGGATCCTACGAGCAGTACTTC. Translated: CASSSGGGSYEQYF. The full variable domain, completed using reference TRBV19 and TRBJ2-7, is DGGITQSPKYLFRKEGQNVTLSCEQNLNHDAMYWYRQDPGQGLRLIYYSQIVNDFQKGDIAEGYSVSREKKESFPLTVTSAQKNPTAFYLCASSSGGGSYEQYFGPGTRLTVT.